The clone carrying this TCR beta chain was seen at least ten times. CDR3 size: 13 residues. V lost 6 bases and J lost 5; bases outside the gene matches: 5. Molecular-barcoded quantitative 5'-RACE produced these TCR beta libraries. Each CDR3 protein gets one entry after TCRdb re-called the 5' RACE reads with MiXCR. The table lists over 200,000 distinct CDR3 sequences, roughly a tenth of them singletons, with over 20% in the top ten. These data belong to a study of CD8 T cells in ankylosing spondylitis. Sequenced: blood, either unsorted or a sorted T cell fraction (not recorded which). The chain uses TRBV12-3 or TRBV12-4 and TRBJ2-7, with 9 bases matching TRBD1. The clonotype comes from a male donor with ankylosing spondylitis or in good health (not recorded which). This chain's CDR3 is CASSLGQGNEQYF. In nucleotides, the CDR3 is TGTGCCAGCAGCTTGGGACAGGGTAACGAGCAGTACTTC.